This is a list of T cell receptor beta chains from one sample in a study of blood T cell repertoires in COVID-19. This table comes from immunoSEQ multiplex PCR, and its TCRdb copy is limited to in-frame clones, with some not included. This repertoire shows about 78,000 clones, approximately 92% found once; its top ten account for roughly 0.72%. The sample taken for sequencing was peripheral blood. Every receptor here comes from a woman over 75 with acute or convalescent COVID-19. The CDR3 runs from the conserved cysteine through the conserved F or W. D genes are given only for firm matches. Some rows mark clone size as missing; the rest say once, few, many or name a class of expanded clone.

v_call	clone_size	j_call	d_call	cdr3_nt	cdr3_aa
TRBV28	.	TRBJ1-6	.	TGTGCCAGCAGTTTGACCCGGACCGGGGTAATTCCCCTCCACTTT	CASSLTRTGVIPLHF
TRBV18	.	TRBJ1-2	TRBD1	TGTGCCAGCTCACCAGGGCTAACAGGGGGCGTTTATGGCTACACCTTC	CASSPGLTGGVYGYTF
TRBV10-3	.	TRBJ2-3	TRBD2	TGTGCCATCAGTGAGGGGGGTAGCGGGGGCACAGATACGCAGTATTTT	CAISEGGSGGTDTQYF
TRBV28	.	TRBJ1-5	.	TGTGCCAGCAGTCCGATGGGGGGGCAAGGGCATTTT	CASSPMGGQGHF
TRBV6-1	.	TRBJ1-1	.	TGTGCCAGCAGTGAAGTCGGGGGGAACACTGAAGCTTTCTTT	CASSEVGGNTEAFF
TRBV28	.	TRBJ2-7	TRBD1	TGTGCCAGCGAACAGGGGGTAACCTACGAGCAGTACTTC	CASEQGVTYEQYF
TRBV23-1	.	TRBJ2-7	.	TGCGCCAGCAGTCAAGCCCGGAGTGGGGGCGCGTCCGAGCAGTACTTC	CASSQARSGGASEQYF
TRBV19	.	TRBJ1-6	TRBD1	TGTGCCAGTAGCACCGGGACAGGGGGCGAGGCCCTCCACTTT	CASSTGTGGEALHF
TRBV28	.	TRBJ2-1	.	TGTGCCAGCAGTCCCCCGACAGCAGGGTTCTCCTACAATGAGCAGTTCTTC	CASSPPTAGFSYNEQFF
TRBV9	few	TRBJ1-5	TRBD1	TGTGCCAGCAGCGTAGAAGACAGGGATGAACAGCCCCAGCATTTT	CASSVEDRDEQPQHF
TRBV7-9	.	TRBJ1-5	.	TGTGCCAGCAGCCCCCCTGGGCGGGGGAATCAGCCCCAGCATTTT	CASSPPGRGNQPQHF
TRBV5-1	.	TRBJ2-1	.	TGCGCCAGCAGCTTGTCCACAAATGAGCAGTTCTTC	CASSLSTNEQFF
TRBV6-6	.	TRBJ1-1	TRBD1	TGTGCCAGCAGTCCACGGACAGGGCTCATGAACACTGAAGCTTTCTTT	CASSPRTGLMNTEAFF
TRBV6-5	.	TRBJ1-1	.	TGTGCCAGCAGTACGCTCGGGATGGCCACTGAAGCTTTCTTT	CASSTLGMATEAFF
TRBV7-7	once	TRBJ2-5	TRBD2	TGTGCCAGCAGCCCGGGACTAGCGGGGGCACAAGAGACCCAGTACTTC	CASSPGLAGAQETQYF
TRBV9	.	TRBJ2-5	TRBD2	TGTGCCAGCAGCCCCCGCAGCGGGGGGGCCGGGGAGACCCAGTACTTC	CASSPRSGGAGETQYF
TRBV6-6	.	TRBJ2-1	TRBD2	TGTGCCAGCAGTCTACTAGCGGGAGGAGCTTACAATGAGCAGTTCTTC	CASSLLAGGAYNEQFF
TRBV12-3/TRBV12-4	.	TRBJ2-1	TRBD1	TGTGCCAGCTGGGGACAGGGTCACAATGAGCAGTTCTTC	CASWGQGHNEQFF
TRBV18	once	TRBJ1-1	.	TGTGCCAGCTCACCTCCAGGGAGGACTGAAGCTTTCTTT	CASSPPGRTEAFF
TRBV11-2	.	TRBJ2-7	.	TGTGCCAGCAGCTTAGTCAGAAACCCCTCCTACGAGCAGTACTTC	CASSLVRNPSYEQYF
TRBV19	.	TRBJ2-3	TRBD2	TGTGCCAGTAGTACTAGTAGCGGGGGCACAGATACGCAGTATTTT	CASSTSSGGTDTQYF
TRBV6-2/TRBV6-3	.	TRBJ1-5	TRBD1	TGTGCCAGCAGTTACACTTATCGACAGGGGGGCAATCAGCCCCAGCATTTT	CASSYTYRQGGNQPQHF
TRBV21-1	.	TRBJ2-1	.	TGTGCCAGCAGCAGGGAGGATGGGTCAACCTCCTACAATGAGCAGTTCTTC	CASSREDGSTSYNEQFF
TRBV2	.	TRBJ2-2	.	TGTGCCAGCAGTGAAGAGGGGTCCACCGGGGAGCTGTTTTTT	CASSEEGSTGELFF
TRBV3-1/TRBV3-2	.	TRBJ2-2	TRBD1	TGTGCCAGCAGCCACCGACAGGGCGTCACCGGGGAGCTGTTTTTT	CASSHRQGVTGELFF
TRBV28	once	TRBJ2-7	TRBD1	TGTGCCAGCAGTCAGCCGGGACAGATCTACGAGCAGTACTTC	CASSQPGQIYEQYF
TRBV7-8	.	TRBJ2-4	.	TGTGCCAGCAGCTTAGAGGGACTGGCCAAAAACATTCAGTACTTC	CASSLEGLAKNIQYF
TRBV5-5	.	TRBJ2-1	TRBD1	TGTGCCAGCAGCTTCGGGACAGGGTCAAATGAGCAGTTCTTC	CASSFGTGSNEQFF
TRBV6-6	.	TRBJ1-2	.	TGTGCCAGCCAGGGGTCTAACTATGGCTACACCTTC	CASQGSNYGYTF
TRBV27	.	TRBJ2-2	.	TGTGCCAGCAGTTTATCCAGGGGCCCGGGGTACGGGGAGCTGTTTTTT	CASSLSRGPGYGELFF
TRBV11-2	.	TRBJ1-6	TRBD1	TGTGCCAGCAGCTTATCGGACAGGGGATCATCACCCCTCCACTTT	CASSLSDRGSSPLHF
TRBV25-1	.	TRBJ1-6	TRBD1	TGTGCCAGCAGTGAATACATGACAGGGGCATCACCCCTCCACTTT	CASSEYMTGASPLHF
TRBV2	.	TRBJ1-5	TRBD1	TGTGCCAGCAGTAGACAGGGGAGTGGGGGCAATCAGCCCCAGCATTTT	CASSRQGSGGNQPQHF